This TCR beta chain was recovered during a study of beta chain features in type 1 diabetes. Expressed TCRB transcripts got sequenced, as all isolated RNA was reverse transcribed. Produced via immunoSEQ multiplex PCR; TCRdb's table is partial and in-frame only. Of around 280,000 clones detected, under 8.5% appear once; the ten largest clones hold approximately 1%. The CDR3 contains 15 residues. CDR1 SGHTA and CDR2 FQGNSA come from the germline V gene. Trimming took 4 bases from V and 6 from J, leaving 19 bases between them. The chain employs TRBV7-2 and TRBJ2-7, with D perhaps matching TRBD2 (6 bases). The receptor was isolated from a woman under 30 in good health. Specimen: central memory CD4+ T cells from blood. CDR3 loop: CASSYSRDSVAEQYF. DNA for the CDR3: TGTGCCAGCAGCTACTCCCGGGACTCGGTAGCCGAGCAGTACTTC.